Shown below are 5 T cell receptor beta chains from a single sample sequenced in a study of shared clonotypes between healthy human individuals. Libraries were prepared by immunoSEQ multiplex PCR; TCRdb keeps only in-frame clonotypes and omits some of them. The table lists 2,500,000 or so clones, approximately 93% of them singletons. Sequencing input: naive CD4+ T cells from PBMCs. Sample subset: CD45RA+ positively selected. The receptors stem from a man between 18 and 29 years old in good health. Some clones in this sample may be carry-over from other donors' samples.

The CDR3 DNA follows: TGCGCCAGCAAGACCTCACCGGGCCCCCCGGGAGGTGAGCAGTTCTTC. Translating gives CASKTSPGPPGGEQFF. This chain links TRBV5-1 with TRBJ2-1, with 7 bases fitting TRBD2. From germline, CDR1 is SGHRS and CDR2 YFSETQ. This CDR3 has 16 residues. Trimming cost V 6 bases and J 9 bases; bases outside gene matches: 18.

The chain employs TRBV11-2 and TRBJ2-3, with D perhaps matching TRBD2 (6 bases). Trimming took off 5 bases at V and 5 bases at J, with 14 bases between the two ends. CDR3 length: 14 residues. The germline CDR1 and CDR2 sequences are SGHAT and FQNNGV. DNA of the CDR3: TGTGCCAGCAGCGGAGGGCCTAGCGTAGATACGCAGTATTTT. It encodes CASSGGPSVDTQYF.

This chain joins TRBV27 and TRBJ2-7; D is unresolved. V was trimmed by 4 bases and J by 4 bases, leaving 11 bases between them. CDR1 is MNHEY and CDR2 is SMNVEV in the germline V gene (reference sequence). CDR3 length: 13 residues. CDR3 residues: CASSSPLGYEQYF. CDR3 coding DNA: TGTGCCAGCAGTTCGCCCCTCGGATACGAGCAGTACTTC.

The chain joins TRBV21-1 to TRBJ2-4; the table's D gene call, TRBD2, was not cross checked with the DNA. TRBV21-1 counts as a pseudogene. This CDR3 contains 19 residues. The CDR3 protein is CASSLRTSGRPLAKNIQYF. The CDR3 nucleotides are TGTGCCAGCAGCCTTCGGACTAGCGGGAGGCCCTTAGCCAAAAACATTCAGTACTTC.

The chain uses TRBV11-3 and TRBJ2-1; possibly TRBD1 for D (6 bases). CDR3 size: 18 residues. Germline V gene data show CDR1 as SGHNT and CDR2 as YENEEA. Trimming shortened V by 1 base and J by 2 bases, and 18 bases separated the two germline ends. CDR3 DNA: TGTGCCAGCAGCTTAGGGCGCGACCACAGGGTCGCCTACAATGAGCAGTTCTTC. Translation gives CASSLGRDHRVAYNEQFF.